Each of the 25 T cell receptor beta chains below was sequenced from the same sample in a study of OX40 agonist ivuxolimab in advanced cancers. Clones were sequenced by immunoSEQ multiplex PCR, and TCRdb holds only the in-frame ones, with some missing. The sample has 50,000 to 80,000 clones; about 81% are singletons. The source was CD4+ or CD8+ T cells sorted from blood, collected in a trial of the OX40 agonist ivuxolimab. These receptors were taken from an adult with an advanced solid tumor such as melanoma, head and neck, liver or kidney cancer.

The chain links TRBV5-4 to TRBJ2-7; 15 bases are a match to TRBD2. Per germline, CDR1 SGHNT and CDR2 YYREEE (reference sequence). Germline trimming cut 4 bases from V and 6 bases from J; bases unmatched to any gene: 8. CDR3 length equals 16 residues. The CDR3 sequence: CASSPGTSGGYAEQYF. The CDR3 bases are TGTGCCAGCAGCCCCGGGACTAGCGGGGGGTATGCCGAGCAGTACTTC.

This chain uses TRBV6-1 with TRBJ1-6; 8 bases align to TRBD1. The junction had 6 bases not matched to a gene; V was cut back by 6 bases and J by 5 bases. Germline V gene data show CDR1 as MNHNS and CDR2 as SASEGT. The CDR3 covers 15 residues. CDR3 nucleotides: TGTGCCAGCAGAAGACAGGGGATGGATAATTCACCCCTCCACTTT. This encodes CASRRQGMDNSPLHF.

The rearrangement links TRBV11-2 to TRBJ1-5, with a possible D match to TRBD1 (6 bases). The CDR3 loop spans 13 amino acids. Germline values: CDR1 SGHAT, CDR2 FQNNGV. V was shortened by 1 base and J by 5 bases, with 6 bases between the two germline ends. CDR3 coding DNA: TGTGCCAGCAGCTTAGGGACAGATCAGCCCCAGCATTTT. Translated, it gives CASSLGTDQPQHF.

The CDR3 DNA sequence: TGTGCCAGCAGTCCACCTCCGGGTCGGAACACAGATACGCAGTATTTT. Translation gives CASSPPPGRNTDTQYF. The chain links TRBV7-8 to TRBJ2-3; D gene unclear. This CDR3 is 16 amino acids long. Deletions cut 6 bases from V and 2 bases from J, with 18 bases between. Germline V gene sequence: CDR1 SGHVS, CDR2 FQNEAQ.

V usage is TRBV5-6 and J usage is TRBJ2-7, with TRBD1 matching 8 bases. The germline gives CDR1 SGHDT, CDR2 YYEEEE. The V segment lost 3 bases and the J segment 4 bases; nucleotides outside the gene matches: 18. This CDR3 contains 18 residues. The CDR3 is CASSSRLQGAVTLYEQYF. The CDR3 DNA reads TGTGCCAGCAGCTCAAGACTTCAGGGGGCGGTAACCCTTTACGAGCAGTACTTC.

The V call is TRBV14, the J call TRBJ1-2; 7 positions agree with TRBD1. Germline V CDR1 and CDR2: SGHDN, FVKESK. CDR3 size: 15 residues. The V segment lost 4 bases and the J segment 8 bases; nucleotides outside the gene matches: 13. The CDR3 DNA reads as TGTGCCAGCAGCCGACTATCCACAGGGGCCAGGGGCTACACCTTC. Translating it yields CASSRLSTGARGYTF.

The V gene is TRBV7-2, the J gene TRBJ2-3, with D possibly being TRBD1 (5 bases). Germline CDR1 reads SGHTA; CDR2 reads FQGNSA. Between the trimmed V and J ends, which lost 1 base and 2 bases, there was a span of 13 bases. The CDR3 is 16 amino acids. In DNA, the CDR3 is TGTGCCAGCAGCTTAGGCAGGGTTGGTTCCACAGATACGCAGTATTTT. As protein: CASSLGRVGSTDTQYF.

The J gene is TRBJ1-5, the V gene TRBV27; D not resolved. V was pared by 1 base and J by 4 bases, with 11 bases between. The CDR3 runs 15 residues. Germline loops: CDR1 MNHEY, CDR2 SMNVEV (reference sequence). The CDR3 coding sequence is TGTGCCAGCAGTTTATTTCCATCTCTTAATCAGCCCCAGCATTTT. Its translation is CASSLFPSLNQPQHF.

V usage is TRBV19 and J usage is TRBJ1-2, with a weak D call TRBD1 (6 bases). Between the trimmed V and J ends, which lost 3 bases and 4 bases, there was a span of 15 bases. The germline CDR1 and CDR2 sequences are LNHDA and SQIVND (reference sequence). There are 15 residues in the CDR3. CDR3 in DNA: TGTGCCAGTAGTATCGGGGGGCAACGTGCCTATGGCTACACCTTC. Its protein product is CASSIGGQRAYGYTF.

The rearrangement uses TRBV5-4 and TRBJ2-6, with 13 bases aligning to TRBD2. Germline V gene sequence: CDR1 SGHNT, CDR2 YYREEE (reference sequence). The CDR3 has 18 amino acids. The V gene end was trimmed by 4 bases and the J gene end by 0 bases; junction bases not matched to a gene: 4. This CDR3 is CASSRTSGGVSGANVLTF. CDR3 bases: TGTGCCAGCAGCCGAACTAGCGGGGGGGTCTCTGGGGCCAACGTCCTGACTTTC.

The gene calls are TRBV5-1 and TRBJ1-4; D is ambiguous. Germline values: CDR1 SGHRS, CDR2 YFSETQ. Trimming stripped 0 bases from V and 0 bases from J, with 9 bases between. This CDR3 has 16 amino acids. CDR3 nucleotide sequence: TGCGCCAGCAGCTTGGGACAAGCTGCAACTAATGAAAAACTGTTTTTT. Translating it yields CASSLGQAATNEKLFF.

CDR3 DNA: TGTGCCAGCAGCCCCCGGGGGGGAGGTGTCATTCAGTACTTC. It is translated as CASSPRGGGVIQYF. J is TRBJ2-4 and V is TRBV7-2, with 8 bases matching TRBD2. The CDR3 is 14 amino acids. The trim removed 5 bases at V and 9 bases at J, leaving 9 bases unmatched. The V gene's germline CDR1 is SGHTA and CDR2 FQGNSA.

CDR3 loop: CASSQDQNTGELFF. CDR3 bases: TGTGCCAGCAGCCAAGACCAGAACACCGGGGAGCTGTTTTTT. V is TRBV4-2 and J is TRBJ2-2; D unclear. CDR1 and CDR2 from the germline V gene are LGHNA and YNFKEQ. The CDR3 loop spans 14 amino acids. The V end lost 0 bases, the J end lost 1 base, and 3 bases lay between the germline ends.

The rearrangement links TRBV12-5 to TRBJ2-3; a weak D match, TRBD1 (6 bases). Trimming shortened V by 0 bases and J by 2 bases, and 12 bases separated the two germline ends. Germline values: CDR1 LGHNT, CDR2 FRNRAP. The CDR3 consists of 16 residues. CDR3 coding DNA: TGTGCTAGTGGTTTGGTACAGGGCAGGTCCACAGATACGCAGTATTTT. Amino acids: CASGLVQGRSTDTQYF.

This chain links TRBV9 with TRBJ2-5; D remains ambiguous. Per the germline V gene, CDR1 is SGDLS and CDR2 is YYNGEE. V gave up 3 bases and J gave up 2 bases, with 8 bases separating them. The CDR3 loop spans 13 amino acids. The CDR3 sequence is CASSADIQETQYF. The CDR3 region has the DNA TGTGCCAGCAGCGCAGACATTCAAGAGACCCAGTACTTC.

The rearrangement links TRBV30 to TRBJ2-1; D may be TRBD1 (6 bases). Germline CDR1 GTSNPN, CDR2 SVGIG (reference sequence). This CDR3 is built from 14 residues. Trimming shortened V by 0 bases and J by 4 bases, and 10 bases separated the two germline ends. This CDR3 is CAWSVWTEYNEQFF. The DNA of the CDR3 is TGTGCCTGGAGTGTCTGGACAGAGTACAATGAGCAGTTCTTC.

This rearrangement joins TRBV19 to TRBJ2-1; D call uncertain. The CDR3 loop spans 13 amino acids. V lost 11 bases and J 0 bases, leaving 11 bases between the germline ends. Germline V gene sequence: CDR1 LNHDA, CDR2 SQIVND (reference sequence). CDR3 in amino acids: CACRLNSYNEQFF. CDR3 DNA sequence: TGTGCCTGCCGACTGAACTCCTACAATGAGCAGTTCTTC.

The rearrangement links TRBV25-1 to TRBJ1-1; 9 bases align to TRBD1. This CDR3 comprises 14 residues. Trimming cost V 6 bases and J 6 bases; bases outside gene matches: 8. From germline, CDR1 is MGHDK and CDR2 SYGVNS. This chain's CDR3 is CASSGQGPQAEAFF. CDR3 in DNA: TGTGCCAGCAGCGGACAGGGGCCCCAAGCTGAAGCTTTCTTT.

Here the CDR3 reads CASSFDPYLEQYF. The CDR3 nucleotides are TGTGCCAGCAGTTTCGACCCATACTTGGAGCAGTACTTC. The chain links TRBV28 to TRBJ2-7, with D hard to call. The CDR3 totals 13 residues. Trimming cost V 3 bases and J 7 bases, with 13 bases left between them. The germline CDR1 and CDR2 sequences are MDHEN and SYDVKM.

CDR3 sequence reads: CASSEALGLSGNTIYF. Written as DNA, the CDR3 is TGTGCCAGCAGTGAAGCGCTTGGGTTATCTGGAAACACCATATATTTT. This chain joins TRBV6-1 and TRBJ1-3; D gene unclear. The CDR3 sequence is 16 residues long. Germline V gene data show CDR1 as MNHNS and CDR2 as SASEGT. V dropped 0 bases and J dropped 1 base, with 10 bases sitting between them.

Written as DNA, the CDR3 is TGTGCCAGCAGCTTAGGTACTAGCGGGATGTCCTACAATGAGCAGTTCTTC. It translates to CASSLGTSGMSYNEQFF. The chain has TRBV7-8 and TRBJ2-1, with TRBD2 matching 10 bases. This CDR3 is built from 17 residues. The germline V gene encodes CDR1 SGHVS and CDR2 FQNEAQ. The V segment lost 1 base and the J segment 1 base; nucleotides outside the gene matches: 4.

The chain couples TRBV5-6 to TRBJ1-2, with D possibly matching TRBD1 (6 bases). This CDR3 has 13 residues. The V gene lost 1 base and the J gene lost 7 bases, with 11 bases spanning the gap. The germline V gene has CDR1 SGHDT and CDR2 YYEEEE. The DNA of the CDR3 is TGTGCCAGCAGCTTGCCTACAGGGACTGGCTACACCTTC. Encoded protein: CASSLPTGTGYTF.

The chain employs TRBV11-2 and TRBJ2-1, with 9 bases that match TRBD2. Germline V gene lookup returns CDR1 SGHAT and CDR2 FQNNGV. Germline trimming cut 1 base from V and 15 bases from J; bases unmatched to any gene: 7. The CDR3 is made up of 13 amino acids. The DNA for the CDR3 is TGTGCCAGCAGCTTAGGACTAGCGGTTACCCCGTTCTTC. Residues: CASSLGLAVTPFF.

The gene calls are TRBV28 and TRBJ2-3; 7 bases match TRBD1. Germline CDR1 and CDR2: MDHEN and SYDVKM. Germline trimming cut 7 bases from V and 2 bases from J; bases unmatched to any gene: 3. The CDR3 consists of 13 residues. Here the CDR3 reads CASKTGYTDTQYF. In DNA, the CDR3 is TGTGCCAGCAAGACAGGGTACACAGATACGCAGTATTTT.

V and J are TRBV7-9 and TRBJ1-1; D is uncertain. Looked up from germline, CDR1 is SEHNR and CDR2 is FQNEAQ (reference sequence). This CDR3 spans 11 amino acids. With 5 bases removed from V and 10 bases from J, the gap between germline ends came to 11 bases. CDR3 coding DNA: TGTGCCAGCAGCCAGACGGGCGTAGCTTTCTTT. It encodes CASSQTGVAFF.